This TCR beta chain was identified in a study of blood T cell repertoires in COVID-19. Turning to the study itself: Sources were T cells, B-cell-depleted T cells, or PBMCs; the material itself was cDNA or gDNA.

The V segment lost 3 bases and the J segment 3 bases; nucleotides outside the gene matches: 7. Per germline, CDR1 MDHEN and CDR2 SYDVKM. The CDR3 has 15 residues. The data were produced by immunoSEQ multiplex PCR, yet TCRdb's version contains in-frame clones alone and is incomplete. The table records 250,000 or so clones, 80% to 90% of them present only once. Study members were between roughly 18 and 90 years old and lived in 24 US regions. The chain combines TRBV28 with TRBJ1-2, with 7 bases aligning to TRBD1. The sample consisted of PBMCs or T cells enriched from blood (not recorded which). This sequence was found in a woman aged 25 to 39 who had been exposed to COVID-19. The CDR3 DNA is TGTGCCAGCAGTTTGGATACAGGGGTTCACTATGGCTACACCTTC. Encoded protein: CASSLDTGVHYGYTF.